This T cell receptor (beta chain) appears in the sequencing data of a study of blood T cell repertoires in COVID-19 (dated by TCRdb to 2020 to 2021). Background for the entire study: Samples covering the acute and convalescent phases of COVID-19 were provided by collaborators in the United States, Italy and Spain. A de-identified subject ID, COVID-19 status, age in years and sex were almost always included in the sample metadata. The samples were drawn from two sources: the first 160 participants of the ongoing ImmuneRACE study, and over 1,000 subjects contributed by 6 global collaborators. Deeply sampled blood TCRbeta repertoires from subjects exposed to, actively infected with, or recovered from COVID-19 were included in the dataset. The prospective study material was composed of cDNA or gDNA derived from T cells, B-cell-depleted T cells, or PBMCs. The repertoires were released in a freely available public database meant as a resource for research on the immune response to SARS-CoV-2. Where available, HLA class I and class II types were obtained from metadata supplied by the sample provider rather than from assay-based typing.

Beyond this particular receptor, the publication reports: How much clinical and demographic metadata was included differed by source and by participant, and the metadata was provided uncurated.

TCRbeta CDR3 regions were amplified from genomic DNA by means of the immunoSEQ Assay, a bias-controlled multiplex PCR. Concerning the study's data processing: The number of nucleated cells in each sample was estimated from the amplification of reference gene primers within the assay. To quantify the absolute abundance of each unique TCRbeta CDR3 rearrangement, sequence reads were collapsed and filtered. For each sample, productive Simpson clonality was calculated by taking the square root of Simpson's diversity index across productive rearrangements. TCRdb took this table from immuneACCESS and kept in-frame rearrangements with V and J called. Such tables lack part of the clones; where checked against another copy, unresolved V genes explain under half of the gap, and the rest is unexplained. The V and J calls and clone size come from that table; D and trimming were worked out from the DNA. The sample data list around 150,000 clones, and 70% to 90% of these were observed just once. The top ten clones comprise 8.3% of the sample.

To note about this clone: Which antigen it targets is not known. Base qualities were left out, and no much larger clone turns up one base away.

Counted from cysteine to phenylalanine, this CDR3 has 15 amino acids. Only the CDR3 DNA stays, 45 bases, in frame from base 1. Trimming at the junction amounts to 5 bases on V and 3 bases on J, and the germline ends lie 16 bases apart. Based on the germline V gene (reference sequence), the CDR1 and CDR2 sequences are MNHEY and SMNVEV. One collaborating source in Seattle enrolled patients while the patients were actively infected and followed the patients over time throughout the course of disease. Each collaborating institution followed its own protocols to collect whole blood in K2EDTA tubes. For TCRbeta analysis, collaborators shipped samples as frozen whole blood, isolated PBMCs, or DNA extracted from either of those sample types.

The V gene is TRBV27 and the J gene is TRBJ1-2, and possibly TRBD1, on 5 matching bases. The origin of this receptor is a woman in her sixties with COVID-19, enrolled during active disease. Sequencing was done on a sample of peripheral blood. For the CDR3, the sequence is CASSTGQGGDYGYTF. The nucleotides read TGTGCCAGCAGTACAGGCCAGGGAGGTGACTATGGCTACACCTTC.